The clone carrying this T cell receptor (beta chain) appeared once. Its antigen is as yet unknown. Using immunoSEQ multiplex PCR, the repertoire was profiled, and TCRdb retains in-frame clones only, with some absent. There are 150,000 to 200,000 clones in the sample; 94% occur only once, and about 9.2% lies in the top ten. This sample is part of a study of T cell responses to AZD1222 COVID-19 vaccine. The CDR3 sequence is 15 residues long. The germline V gene has CDR1 SQVTM and CDR2 ANQGSEA. The V end lost 0 bases, the J end lost 3 bases, and 14 bases lay between the germline ends. General study points: Targets within unmutated variant regions were reportedly found for nearly half of spike-specific TCRs. Compared with day 0, the breadth and depth of the Spike-specific TCR repertoire rose significantly after two doses of AZD1222. Spike-wide vaccine-associated CD4 TCRs dominated at 160-218 and 743-854. Most donors were white British and more were female, and clonal diversity was possibly underestimated.

The specimen comprised peripheral blood, sampled on day 0 of AZD1222 vaccination. The origin of this receptor is an adult in good health. The chain has TRBV29-1 and TRBJ1-2, with a tentative D call TRBD1 (5 bases). The CDR3 spells CSVEEGVGVDYGYTF. Written as DNA, the CDR3 is TGCAGCGTTGAAGAAGGGGTCGGAGTCGACTATGGCTACACCTTC.